This T cell receptor beta chain was identified in a study of T cell changes during pregnancy in multiple sclerosis. The CDR3 runs to 17 residues. From germline, CDR1 is GTSNPN and CDR2 SVGIG (reference sequence). J lost 0 bases, V lost 2 bases, and 10 bases had no gene match. Sequencing used immunoSEQ multiplex PCR; TCRdb keeps in-frame clones, though not all of them. The sample records about 41,000 clones, about 90% being singletons. The receptor's source is a female donor in good health, enrolled as a control in a pregnancy study. The chain is built from TRBV30 and TRBJ2-3, with 8 bases that match TRBD1. The source was peripheral blood, collected in the first trimester of pregnancy. The CDR3 DNA reads as TGTGCCTGGAGTTTAACCTCAGGGGGCGCGAGCACAGATACGCAGTATTTT. Protein product: CAWSLTSGGASTDTQYF.